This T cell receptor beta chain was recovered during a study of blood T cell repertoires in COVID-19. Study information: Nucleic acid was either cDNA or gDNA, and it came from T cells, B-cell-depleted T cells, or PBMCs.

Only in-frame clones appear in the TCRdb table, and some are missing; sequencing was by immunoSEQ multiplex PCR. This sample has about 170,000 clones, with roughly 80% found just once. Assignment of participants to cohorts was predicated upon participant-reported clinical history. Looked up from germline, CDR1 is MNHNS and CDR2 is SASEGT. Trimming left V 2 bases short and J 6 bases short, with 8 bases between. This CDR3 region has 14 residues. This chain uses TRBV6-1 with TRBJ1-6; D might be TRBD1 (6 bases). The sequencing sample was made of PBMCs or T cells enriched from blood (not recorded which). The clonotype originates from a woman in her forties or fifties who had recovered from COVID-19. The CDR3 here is CASSEHRANSPLHF. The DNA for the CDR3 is TGTGCCAGCAGTGAACACAGGGCTAATTCACCCCTCCACTTT.